This T cell receptor (beta chain) was sequenced for a study of T cells in Graves' hyperthyroidism and ophthalmopathy. RNA transcripts yielded amplified TCR beta CDR3 regions. First-round RT-PCR of the TCR CDR3 relied on the HTBI primer set. TCRdb redid the calling of the multiplex PCR reads with MiXCR, one entry per CDR3 protein. The data hold approximately 700,000 distinct CDR3 sequences, with nearly 45% observed a single time. The germline CDR1 and CDR2 sequences are SEHNR and FQNEAQ (reference sequence). CDR3 length: 13 amino acids. V shed 1 base and J shed 4 bases, with 5 bases lying between them. This clonotype was detected many times.

This chain joins TRBV7-9 and TRBJ1-5; D remains ambiguous. The sample taken for sequencing was peripheral blood or thyroid tissue (not recorded which). The clonotype comes from an adult man with Graves' disease, either hyperthyroidism or ophthalmopathy (not recorded which). The CDR3 region has the DNA TGTGCCAGCAGCTTAGAGGAGAATCAGCCCCAGCATTTT. This encodes CASSLEENQPQHF.